One TCR beta chain is described in this entry. The antigen is unknown. Several immunoSEQ plates received, in even portions, the genomic DNA of each subset. Generated by immunoSEQ multiplex PCR, the TCRdb table keeps only in-frame clones and is missing some. This sample has roughly 2.1 million clones, with more than 85% found just once. The CDR3 extends over 13 amino acids. Germline V gene sequence: CDR1 MNHEY, CDR2 SMNVEV (reference sequence). After removal of 3 bases from V and 6 bases from J, the junction contained 3 bases not matched to a gene. Naive CD8 isolation took CD45RO-negative cells positively selected for CCR7 and excluded terminally differentiated effector memory CD45RA+ cells. Recent vaccinations or acute infections were absent in the healthy HIV-negative adult donors. The data originate from a study of shared clonotypes between healthy human individuals. Broader study findings: As a rule, naive subsets had a larger estimated richness than memory subsets. Even with large depth, rarefaction showed that sorted-subset sequencing was incomplete.

The gene calls are TRBV27 and TRBJ1-1, with 8 nucleotides matching TRBD1. Sequencing was performed on naive CD8+ T cells from PBMCs. This sequence originates from a man younger than 35 in good health. Some clones in this sample may be carry-over from other donors' samples. The CDR3 region is CASSFLTGAEAFF. The CDR3 nucleotides read TGTGCCAGCAGTTTCCTGACAGGGGCTGAAGCTTTCTTT.